The TCR beta chain described here comes from a study of OX40 agonist ivuxolimab in advanced cancers. About the full investigation: The costimulatory receptor OX40 (CD134) was targeted by ivuxolimab, a fully human IgG2 agonistic monoclonal antibody. Intravenous ivuxolimab was administered to patients every 2 weeks at six dose levels: 0.01, 0.1, 0.3, 1.5, 3 and 10 mg/kg. Among the roughly 54 dose-escalation patients, around 20 had hepatocellular carcinoma, approximately 15 melanoma, 9 renal cell carcinoma and 9 head and neck cancer. In the dose-escalation cohort, 65% to 90% of patients were male, and the mean age was around 60 years, with a range of 23 to 79. Prior anti-PD-1, anti-PD-L1 or anti-CTLA-4 therapy was permitted, and checkpoint inhibitors had been received by roughly 40% of dose-escalation patients. Partial responses occurred in three dose-escalation patients, of whom one had hepatocellular carcinoma and two had cutaneous melanoma. Peripheral TCRbeta sequencing aimed to test whether ivuxolimab altered TCR sequence diversity and caused clonal T-cell expansion. The paper describes the monotherapy dose-escalation part (N ≈ 51 patients) of the phase I trial of ivuxolimab. Summary of the overall study and its limitations: After ivuxolimab, expanded clones were on average more numerous among CD8+ T cells than among CD4+ T cells. At doses of 0.1 to 3.0 mg/kg, clonal expansion of both CD4+ and CD8+ T cells in blood was seen between baseline and week 6. Which antigens the clonally expanded peripheral T cells were specific for was not determined. Low levels of normalized T-cell clonal expansion were also shown by some nonresponding patients. In the 0.1-3.0 mg/kg groups, partial responders were among the patients with the lowest normalized peripheral clonal expansion, particularly in CD8+ T cells.

On this clone: Its antigen is unknown. Nothing much larger sits one base from this clone, and base qualities are not available.

Patients with a history of autoimmune disease or receiving systemic immunosuppression were excluded from the trial. Peripheral blood for TCR sequencing was collected from all dose cohorts at baseline, on cycle 4 day 1, and on cycle 7 day 1. The samples were taken from a phase I, first-in-human, multicenter, open-label dose-escalation trial of ivuxolimab. Adults with locally advanced or metastatic melanoma, renal cell carcinoma, hepatocellular carcinoma or head and neck squamous cell carcinoma were enrolled in the trial. Before TCR sequencing, CD4+ T cells and CD8+ T cells from peripheral blood were sorted into separate populations. Genomic DNA was extracted from sorted cells for sequencing of the TCRbeta CDR3 region. The immunoSEQ Assay was used for sequencing of TCRbeta CDR3 regions. This is the immuneACCESS table as TCRdb keeps it, with only in-frame sequences that have V and J called. A part of the clones is gone; compared with another copy, unresolved V genes explain less than half, and the rest is unexplained. Within this sample are fewer than 15,000 clones, with roughly 87% of them counted one time only. The ten largest clones capture about two thirds of the sample.

This receptor was identified in an adult with an advanced solid tumor such as melanoma, head and neck, liver or kidney cancer. This specimen was CD4+ or CD8+ T cells sorted from blood, taken in a trial of the OX40 agonist ivuxolimab.

The DNA sequence is given as TGTGCCAGCAGCGTAGATGGCTCCCAAGAGACCCAGTACTTC. Its coded protein is CASSVDGSQETQYF. The V gene is TRBV9 and the J gene is TRBJ2-5; the D gene assignment is ambiguous. Taken from the germline V gene, the CDR1 and CDR2 loops are SGDLS and YYNGEE. V lost 0 bases and J lost 1 base; the stretch between them is 7 bases long. Including cysteine and phenylalanine, the CDR3 has 14 amino acids. Just CDR3 DNA is preserved here, 42 bases in frame from base 1.